The entry below gives a single TCR beta chain sequence along with its context. Its antigen is currently unknown. This specimen comes from a study of T cell responses to AZD1222 COVID-19 vaccine. Whole-study results and caveats: A mostly white British donor set with more females was recruited, and clonal diversity was possibly underestimated. Reports indicate that nearly half of spike-specific TCRs are directed at unmutated variant regions. It was only 6 or 7 AZD1222 recipients who were seropositive at baseline. No repertoire was sampled before or during the peak T cell response, only after it.

Measured with immunoSEQ multiplex PCR; TCRdb has only the in-frame clones, and not every one. The top ten hold roughly 1.4% of the sample, which has more than 90,000 clones, roughly 84% seen once. The CDR3 is 16 residues long. Losses at the gene ends were 0 bases for V and 5 bases for J; bases not matched to a gene: 5. The sample in question was peripheral blood, obtained on day 0 of AZD1222 vaccination. V is TRBV5-3 and J is TRBJ2-1, with 10 bases fitting TRBD2. TRBV5-3 is recorded as an ORF, its role being uncertain. The clonotype was recovered from an adult in good health. CDR3 DNA: TGTGCCAGAAGCTTGGACCAGCGGGAGGGTAACAATGAGCAGTTCTTC. Protein sequence: CARSLDQREGNNEQFF.